This entry is about one T cell receptor (beta chain). The sample comes from a study of preoperative IRX-2 immunotherapy in early breast cancer. Treatment defined: preoperative locoregional IRX-2 cytokine immunotherapy. This phase Ib study tested locoregional IRX-2 cytokine immunotherapy given before surgery. The repertoire was sequenced with immunoSEQ multiplex PCR; TCRdb's copy has only in-frame clones and lacks some. The sample yields 95,000 to 100,000 clones, around 86% seen once. Between the trimmed V and J ends, which lost 4 bases and 7 bases, there was a span of 16 bases. The CDR3 runs to 15 residues. CDR1 is MDHEN and CDR2 is SYDVKM in the germline V gene.

Sequences were derived from tumor tissue, sampled after IRX-2 immunotherapy. The genes are TRBV28 and TRBJ1-4; D is undetermined. The clonotype was recovered from a human donor with breast cancer. The CDR3 here is CASSSLAVEGEKLFF. Here the CDR3 DNA reads TGTGCCAGCAGTTCCTTAGCGGTCGAGGGTGAAAAACTGTTTTTT.